The clone carrying this T cell receptor (beta chain) was counted only a few times. Its antigen is undetermined. The study ran its PCR with 60 Vbeta and 13 Jbeta primers. Only in-frame clones appear in the TCRdb table, and some are missing; sequencing was by immunoSEQ multiplex PCR. The sample consists of about 120,000 clones, just over 15% of them appearing once. This specimen belongs to a study of cytomegalovirus exposure and HLA in healthy donors. Whole-study findings and limits: Links to common viral pathogens appeared, in a later analysis, for several of the most significant clusters.

Germline CDR1 and CDR2: SGHVS and FNYEAQ. This CDR3 spans 16 amino acids. V lost 5 bases and J lost 0; bases outside the gene matches: 4. Healthy donors of bone marrow made up the group. Sequenced sample: PBMCs. The chain recombines TRBV7-6 with TRBJ2-3; 11 bases agree with TRBD1. The receptor's source is a young woman in good health and CMV-seronegative. The CDR3 region has the DNA TGTGCCAGCAGCGCCGGACAGGGGGCGAGCACAGATACGCAGTATTTT. Residues: CASSAGQGASTDTQYF.